This is a list of T cell receptor beta chains from one sample in a study of cytomegalovirus exposure and HLA in healthy donors. Produced via immunoSEQ multiplex PCR; TCRdb's table is partial and in-frame only. Here the sample spans under 250,000 clones, roughly 80% being singletons. Sequencing used PBMCs. The source is a woman between 35 and 50 years old in good health and CMV-seronegative. Each CDR3 is given with its conserved first and last residue. D genes are given only for firm matches. The size entry is marked missing in some rows and otherwise reads once, few, many or a size class.

j_call clone_size d_call v_call cdr3_aa cdr3_nt
TRBJ2-1 few TRBD2 TRBV6-1 CASSALTSGKPNEQFF TGTGCCAGCAGTGCATTGACTAGCGGGAAACCCAATGAGCAGTTCTTC
TRBJ1-6 NA TRBD1 TRBV6-5 CASSFGTGGLSPLHF TGTGCCAGCAGCTTCGGGACAGGCGGTCTTTCACCCCTCCACTTT
TRBJ1-5 NA NA TRBV19 CASSIDQWRNQPQHF TGTGCCAGTAGTATAGACCAGTGGAGAAATCAGCCCCAGCATTTT
TRBJ1-1 NA NA TRBV6-1 CASSEMDSNTEAFF TGTGCCAGCAGTGAAATGGACAGCAACACTGAAGCTTTCTTT
TRBJ2-3 few TRBD1 TRBV5-4 CASGTGGFDTQYF TGTGCCAGTGGGACAGGGGGATTCGATACGCAGTATTTT
TRBJ2-2 NA NA TRBV28 CASTLPRETGELFF TGTGCCAGTACCCTGCCCCGGGAGACCGGGGAGCTGTTTTTT
TRBJ1-4 NA TRBD1 TRBV2 CASSKTGTPATNEKLFF TGTGCCAGCAGTAAGACAGGGACCCCAGCAACTAATGAAAAACTGTTTTTT
TRBJ2-1 NA NA TRBV6-1 CAVGRFSYNEQFF TGTGCCGTTGGTCGGTTCTCCTACAATGAGCAGTTCTTC
TRBJ1-1 NA NA TRBV2 CASSEGNSRGTEAFF TGTGCCAGCAGTGAAGGGAATTCGAGAGGCACTGAAGCTTTCTTT
TRBJ2-7 NA NA TRBV7-9 CASSLAGVYEQYF TGTGCCAGCAGCTTAGCAGGGGTATACGAGCAGTACTTC
TRBJ2-1 NA TRBD2 TRBV6-1 CASSPRTSGSAKQFF TGTGCCAGCAGTCCCCGGACTAGCGGGTCTGCGAAGCAGTTCTTC
TRBJ1-3 NA NA TRBV5-5 CASSLTRAGNTIYF TGTGCCAGCAGCTTGACGCGGGCTGGAAACACCATATATTTT